The 26 T cell receptor beta chains listed next were all sequenced from one sample in a study of patients and donors after allogeneic stem cell transplantation (dated by TCRdb to 2020 to 2021). The method was RT-PCR. The listed sequencing device is NextSeq 550. Starting from the raw public reads, TCRdb applied fastp trimming at Q25, assembled clones with MiXCR and retained in-frame beta chains. Every entry covers one CDR3 protein and lists the most common genes and DNA from its rows. Within this sample are roughly 960,000 distinct CDR3 sequences, with roughly 18% of them counted one time only. 5% to 7.5% of the sample rests with the top ten. Sequenced: blood, either unsorted or a sorted T cell fraction (not recorded which). All receptors come from a human donor who was either an allogeneic HSCT recipient or a stem cell or donor lymphocyte infusion donor (not recorded which). It is not recorded whose cells these are; they may come from a transplant donor.

This clonotype turned up a few times. The CDR3, as DNA: TGTGCCAGCAGGCGGGACAAAAACATTCAGTACTTC. As protein: CASRRDKNIQYF. The chain employs TRBV12-3 or TRBV12-4 and TRBJ2-4; a weak D match, TRBD2 (6 bases). There are 12 residues in the CDR3. V lost 6 bases and J lost 3, with 6 bases in between.

In this sample, this clonotype turned up many times. V gene TRBV5-1 combines with J gene TRBJ2-7; D gene uncertain. V was cut by 3 bases and J by 7 bases, with 11 bases left in between. Germline CDR1 is SGHRS and CDR2 is YFSETQ. CDR3 length: 12 amino acids. CDR3 in amino acids: CASSSIMWEQYF. The CDR3 bases are TGCGCCAGCAGCTCCATTATGTGGGAGCAGTACTTC.

This clonotype was seen ten or more times. The genes are TRBV10-3 and TRBJ1-2, with 10 bases that match TRBD1. Germline V gene data show CDR1 as ENHRY and CDR2 as SYGVKD. V dropped 3 bases and J dropped 7; count of bases not matched to a gene: 5. This CDR3 contains 14 residues. The chain's CDR3 is CAISEEGTGVGYTF. The CDR3 region has the DNA TGTGCCATCAGTGAAGAAGGGACAGGGGTTGGCTACACCTTC.

This clonotype was found a few times. The chain uses TRBV4-1 and TRBJ2-7; 9 bases align to TRBD2. This CDR3 comprises 15 residues. Germline assignment: CDR1 MGHRA and CDR2 YSYEKL. The junction had 8 bases not matched to a gene; V was cut back by 3 bases and J by 5 bases. The CDR3 region has the DNA TGCGCCAGCAGCCAGACTAGCGGCGGCTGGAACGAGCAGTACTTC. Its protein is CASSQTSGGWNEQYF.

The chain uses TRBV12-3 or TRBV12-4 and TRBJ1-2; D is possibly TRBD1 (5 bases). V was trimmed by 6 bases and J by 4 bases, leaving 12 bases between them. The CDR3 contains 13 residues. The DNA for the CDR3 is TGTGCCAGCAGGAGGGGCCCGGGCTATGGCTACACCTTC. It yields the protein CASRRGPGYGYTF.

This clonotype has only a few counts. J is TRBJ1-2 and V is TRBV2, with a tentative D call TRBD1 (6 bases). Trimming shortened V by 4 bases and J by 8 bases, and 20 bases separated the two germline ends. The CDR3 spans 15 residues. The V gene's germline CDR1 is SNHLY and CDR2 FYNNEI. In DNA, the CDR3 is TGTGCCAGCAGTGCTGGAGTGGGGGGGCGCGGCGGCTACACCTTC. Residues: CASSAGVGGRGGYTF.

This clonotype has a count of ten or more. The chain employs TRBV12-3 or TRBV12-4 and TRBJ2-1, with D maybe TRBD2 (6 bases). Deletions cut 4 bases from V and 2 bases from J, with 12 bases between. The CDR3 consists of 15 residues. This CDR3 is CASSSRLVAYNEQFF. In DNA form, the CDR3 reads TGTGCCAGCAGTTCCAGACTAGTTGCCTACAATGAGCAGTTCTTC.

This clonotype has just a few counts. The J gene is TRBJ2-3, the V gene TRBV12-3 or TRBV12-4, with 11 positions matching TRBD2. The CDR3 runs 16 residues. Germline trimming cut 6 bases from V and 4 bases from J; bases unmatched to any gene: 9. CDR3 amino acids: CASSHTSSGGPDTQYF. As DNA, the CDR3 is TGTGCCAGCAGCCACACCTCTAGCGGGGGGCCAGATACGCAGTATTTT.

The rearrangement links TRBV18 to TRBJ2-5; D tentatively reads TRBD1 or TRBD2 (5 bases each). Germline CDR1 reads KGHSH; CDR2 reads LQKENI. The CDR3 is made up of 13 amino acids. V was clipped by 6 bases and J by 2 bases, with 10 bases between them. This CDR3 is CASSARGQETQYF. CDR3 DNA sequence: TGTGCCAGCTCCGCGAGGGGACAAGAGACCCAGTACTTC.

The gene calls are TRBV5-6 and TRBJ2-3, with D possibly being TRBD1 (5 bases). The CDR3 runs to 15 residues. V shed 5 bases and J shed 4 bases, with 17 bases lying between them. Germline CDR1 is SGHDT and CDR2 is YYEEEE. CDR3 amino acids: CASRTALTDADTQYF. The CDR3 bases are TGTGCCAGCAGGACGGCCCTGACAGACGCAGATACGCAGTATTTT. The full variable domain, with the rest looked up from reference TRBV5-6 and TRBJ2-3, is DAGVTQSPTHLIKTRGQQVTLRCSPKSGHDTVSWYQQALGQGPQFIFQYYEEEERQRGNFPDRFSGHQFPNYSSELNVNALLLGDSALYLCASRTALTDADTQYFGPGTRLTVL.

V usage is TRBV12-3 or TRBV12-4 and J usage is TRBJ1-2; no clear D gene. This CDR3 has 15 residues. V was pared by 7 bases and J by 3 bases, with 18 bases between. The CDR3 coding sequence is TGTGCCAGCACAAACCCTCCCGGCGGATACTATGGCTACACCTTC. Its protein product is CASTNPPGGYYGYTF.

The chain carries TRBV24-1 and TRBJ2-1; the match to TRBD2 covers 11 bases. The CDR3 runs to 17 residues. The germline V gene has CDR1 KGHDR and CDR2 SFDVKD. V lost 4 bases to trimming and J lost 1 base; unmatched junction nucleotides: 5. CDR3 DNA: TGTGCCACCAGTGAGTCCGGGACTAGCGGTTCCTACAATGAGCAGTTCTTC. Translating gives CATSESGTSGSYNEQFF.

The gene calls are TRBV4-2 and TRBJ2-7; the D gene is possibly TRBD1 (6 bases). The V gene lost 1 base and the J gene lost 4 bases, with 14 bases spanning the gap. Germline CDR1 LGHNA, CDR2 YNFKEQ. This CDR3 has 15 residues. As DNA, the CDR3 is TGTGCCAGCAGCCAAGTAGGGCAGGGGAGTTACGAGCAGTACTTC. Its translation is CASSQVGQGSYEQYF.

This clonotype was found many times. This chain links TRBV7-2 with TRBJ1-1; TRBD1 agrees at 8 bases. The V gene end was trimmed by 1 base and the J gene end by 5 bases; junction bases not matched to a gene: 6. Germline-derived CDR1 and CDR2 are SGHTA and FQGNSA. The CDR3 covers 15 residues. CDR3 DNA: TGTGCCAGCAGCTTAGTCGGACAGGGAGGTACTGAAGCTTTCTTT. This gives the protein CASSLVGQGGTEAFF.

This chain connects TRBV9 to TRBJ2-1; 9 bases line up with TRBD2. CDR1 SGDLS and CDR2 YYNGEE come from the germline V gene. J was trimmed by 6 bases and V by 0 bases; bases with no gene match: 7. This CDR3 contains 16 residues. CDR3 region: CASSVGAGGPSNEQFF. DNA of the CDR3: TGTGCCAGCAGCGTAGGTGCGGGAGGGCCCAGCAATGAGCAGTTCTTC.

The chain carries TRBV12-3 or TRBV12-4 and TRBJ2-7; D uncertain. The V end lost 4 bases, the J end lost 6 bases, and 7 bases lay between the germline ends. The CDR3 runs 11 residues. This CDR3 reads CASSSTPEQYF. The CDR3 DNA sequence: TGTGCCAGCAGTTCTACCCCCGAGCAGTACTTC.

The chain employs TRBV20-1 and TRBJ1-1; D unclear. The CDR3 loop spans 12 amino acids. Germline V gene lookup returns CDR1 DFQATT and CDR2 SNEGSKA (reference sequence). V was clipped by 3 bases and J by 2 bases, with 7 bases between them. CDR3 nucleotides: TGCAGTGCTAGCCGGGCCAACACTGAAGCTTTCTTT. It codes for CSASRANTEAFF.

This clonotype was seen a handful of times. The chain combines TRBV12-3 or TRBV12-4 with TRBJ1-2, with a weak D call TRBD1 (6 bases). V lost 6 bases, J lost 0 bases, and 11 bases lay in between. This CDR3 is 14 amino acids long. CDR3 protein: CASRVDRANYGYTF. The CDR3 DNA reads TGTGCCAGCAGAGTGGACAGAGCTAACTATGGCTACACCTTC.

This chain uses TRBV6-2 or TRBV6-3 with TRBJ2-7; 16 bases are a match to TRBD2. Germline loops: CDR1 MNHEY, CDR2 SVGEGT. Trimming cost V 6 bases and J 2 bases; bases outside gene matches: 4. The CDR3 contains 16 residues. As DNA, the CDR3 is TGTGCCAGCAGGGGGACTAGCGGGAGGGCCGCCTACGAGCAGTACTTC. As protein: CASRGTSGRAAYEQYF.

This clonotype was detected only a few times. The chain couples TRBV11-2 to TRBJ2-1, with TRBD2 matching 8 bases. CDR1 is SGHAT and CDR2 is FQNNGV in the germline V gene. The CDR3 loop spans 15 amino acids. V was pared by 5 bases and J by 4 bases, with 7 bases of the junction left unmatched. CDR3 amino acids: CASSPAGTRYNEQFF. In DNA form, the CDR3 reads TGTGCCAGCAGCCCAGCCGGGACTAGATACAATGAGCAGTTCTTC.

This clonotype was seen ten or more times. The gene calls are TRBV5-1 and TRBJ2-1; 8 nucleotides line up with TRBD2. V gave up 1 base and J gave up 3 bases; unmatched junction bases: 3. The CDR3 runs to 15 residues. Germline CDR1 and CDR2: SGHRS and YFSETQ. DNA of the CDR3: TGCGCCAGCAGCTTGACTAGCGGTTTCTACAATGAGCAGTTCTTC. Protein sequence: CASSLTSGFYNEQFF.

This chain links TRBV12-3 or TRBV12-4 with TRBJ1-2, with TRBD1 as a possible D gene (6 bases). The CDR3 extends over 15 amino acids. Between the trimmed V and J ends, which lost 2 bases and 6 bases, there was a span of 16 bases. The DNA for the CDR3 is TGTGCCAGCAGTTTACGGTCAGGGGTTCGGAATGGCTACACCTTC. It is translated as CASSLRSGVRNGYTF.

This clonotype was seen a handful of times. The rearrangement links TRBV20-1 to TRBJ2-7; 8 bases map to TRBD1. Germline V gene data show CDR1 as DFQATT and CDR2 as SNEGSKA (reference sequence). V lost 6 bases, J lost 2 bases, and 3 bases stayed unmatched. The CDR3 is 12 amino acids. For the CDR3, the DNA is TGCAGTGCCACAGGGGGTCCCTACGAGCAGTACTTC. Amino acids: CSATGGPYEQYF.

J is TRBJ1-1 and V is TRBV6-1; the D is unclear. V was cut by 6 bases and J by 0 bases, with 11 bases left in between. CDR1 and CDR2 (germline): MNHNS, SASEGT. The CDR3 contains 14 residues. This CDR3 reads CASRSGRVNTEAFF. DNA of the CDR3: TGTGCCAGCAGATCCGGGAGGGTGAACACTGAAGCTTTCTTT.

This clonotype was observed a handful of times. V is TRBV12-3 or TRBV12-4 and J is TRBJ2-1; D may match TRBD1 or TRBD2 (6 bases each). CDR3 length: 15 amino acids. The V and J ends lost 6 bases and 6 bases respectively, with 18 bases between them. This CDR3 reads CASSLEGGGGNEQFF. The CDR3 DNA reads as TGTGCCAGCAGCCTGGAGGGGGGAGGTGGCAATGAGCAGTTCTTC.

The V gene is TRBV5-1, the J gene TRBJ2-1, with D possibly TRBD2 on 7 matching bases. Germline CDR1 and CDR2: SGHRS and YFSETQ. The CDR3 has 15 residues. V gave up 7 bases and J gave up 4 bases, with 18 bases separating them. CDR3 sequence: CASGEGHKTYNEQFF. As DNA, the CDR3 is TGCGCCAGCGGGGAGGGACACAAGACTTACAATGAGCAGTTCTTC.